One and the same sample provided the 9 T cell receptor beta chains below, sequenced in a study of blood T cell repertoires in COVID-19. Only in-frame clones appear in the TCRdb table, and some are missing; sequencing was by immunoSEQ multiplex PCR. The sample carries approximately 200,000 clones, over 75% recorded once. Sequenced input: peripheral blood. These receptors were collected from a woman aged 50 to 60 with acute or convalescent COVID-19.

This clone was counted a few times. The V and J genes are TRBV6-2 or TRBV6-3 and TRBJ1-4; a weak D match, TRBD1 (6 bases). In germline, CDR1 is MNHEY, CDR2 SVGEGT. Trimming removed 2 bases from V and 1 base from J, with 17 bases in between. There are 18 residues in the CDR3. The CDR3 region has the DNA TGTGCCAGCAGTTACGGTCGCTGGGGGCCGAAAACTAATGAAAAACTGTTTTTT. It translates to CASSYGRWGPKTNEKLFF.

The chain is built from TRBV3-1 (or the pseudogene TRBV3-2) and TRBJ1-6; 7 bases are shared with TRBD1. V gave up 3 bases and J gave up 5 bases; unmatched junction bases: 7. CDR1 and CDR2 from the germline V gene are LGHDT and YNNKEL (reference sequence). CDR3 length: 16 amino acids. CDR3 sequence: CASSHRDRPHNSPLHF. DNA for the CDR3: TGTGCCAGCAGCCACCGGGACAGACCCCATAATTCACCCCTCCACTTT.

The chain links TRBV18 to TRBJ2-3; 11 bases line up with TRBD2. V was pared by 4 bases and J by 5 bases, with 8 bases of the junction left unmatched. CDR3 length: 16 residues. CDR1 and CDR2 from the germline V gene are KGHSH and LQKENI. The CDR3 bases are TGTGCCAGCTCACAGGTTAGCGGGGGGGCCGGAGATACGCAGTATTTT. Amino acid sequence: CASSQVSGGAGDTQYF.

In its sample, this clone was seen once. The rearrangement links TRBV18 to TRBJ1-1; D call uncertain. This CDR3 region has 14 residues. From germline, CDR1 is KGHSH and CDR2 LQKENI. V dropped 2 bases and J dropped 4 bases, with 11 bases sitting between them. Written as DNA, the CDR3 is TGTGCCAGCTCACCAAGTTCGGGAGGCACTGAAGCTTTCTTT. It specifies CASSPSSGGTEAFF.

The CDR3 reads CASSRPGQFTEAFF. CDR3 DNA sequence: TGTGCCAGCAGCCGACCGGGACAGTTCACTGAAGCTTTCTTT. The genes are TRBV28 and TRBJ1-1, with 7 bases identical to TRBD1. The trim removed 6 bases at V and 4 bases at J, leaving 8 bases unmatched. In germline, CDR1 is MDHEN, CDR2 SYDVKM. The CDR3 consists of 14 residues.

In DNA, the CDR3 is TGTGCCAGCTCACCAAACGCAGGGGATACTGAAGCTTTCTTT. This encodes CASSPNAGDTEAFF. V usage is TRBV18 and J usage is TRBJ1-1, with a weak D call TRBD1 (6 bases). Trimming took 2 bases from V and 5 from J, leaving 12 bases between them. This CDR3 has 14 amino acids. Germline V gene sequence: CDR1 KGHSH, CDR2 LQKENI.

A note on this clone: One end of the junction fails to match germline, which may point to a read error. V is TRBV6-2 or TRBV6-3 and J is TRBJ1-1; D perhaps matches TRBD1 (5 bases). Germline V lookup: CDR1 MNHEY, CDR2 SVGEGT. This CDR3 comprises 15 residues. CDR3 nucleotides: TGTGCCAGCAGTTACTCGTTCTGGCAGGGTACGCTCCTTCCCTTT. This codes for CASSYSFWQGTLLPF.

This chain uses TRBV27 with TRBJ1-2; TRBD1 matches at 9 bases. Trimming took 5 bases from V and 4 from J; bases not matched to a gene: 8. Germline CDR1 MNHEY, CDR2 SMNVEV (reference sequence). CDR3 size: 15 residues. CDR3 DNA: TGTGCCAGCAGTCCTACAGGGGGCTCGGGCTATGGCTACACCTTC. Translated, it gives CASSPTGGSGYGYTF.

The V and J genes are TRBV6-5 and TRBJ2-7; 7 nucleotides line up with TRBD2. The germline CDR1 and CDR2 sequences are MNHEY and SVGAGI. V was clipped by 9 bases and J by 8 bases; unmatched bases: 13. CDR3 length: 13 amino acids. For the CDR3, the DNA is TGTGCCAGTCTCATAACAACTAGCGACAAGCAGTACTTC. Its protein product is CASLITTSDKQYF.